This TCR beta chain was sequenced in a study of control samples from healthy donors and cancer patients. The CDR3 runs to 14 residues. Per the germline V gene, CDR1 is SGHNT and CDR2 is YYREEE (reference sequence). Trimming removed 4 bases from V and 7 bases from J; junction bases left unmatched: 4. The protocol was immunoSEQ multiplex PCR, while the TCRdb copy is restricted to in-frame clones and leaves out a portion. The sample contains roughly 45,000 clones, about 86% of which appear only once. The chain couples TRBV5-4 to TRBJ2-3; 12 bases align to TRBD1. The receptor's source is a woman aged 50 to 60 with lung cancer. The sequenced material came from PBMCs. The DNA for the CDR3 is TGTGCCAGCAGCCGGGACAGGGGGCAAAATACGCAGTATTTT. Translating gives CASSRDRGQNTQYF.